The 31 T cell receptor beta chains in this list originate from one sample, sequenced in a study of early T cells in non-severe SARS-CoV-2 infection. TCRdb recomputed calls from the 5' RACE reads with MiXCR, one row per CDR3 protein. The profile shows 55,000 to 75,000 distinct CDR3 sequences, about 11% of them singletons. The sequenced sample consisted of whole blood. The receptors were gathered from an adult who was a healthcare worker with PCR-confirmed SARS-CoV-2 infection or an uninfected control (not recorded which).

This clonotype has ten or more counts. This chain connects TRBV4-1 to TRBJ1-3; D remains unclear. CDR3 length: 15 residues. Germline V gives CDR1 MGHRA, CDR2 YSYEKL. V lost 2 bases and J lost 3, with 11 bases in between. CDR3 region: CASSQPTRRGNTIYF. For the CDR3, the DNA is TGCGCCAGCAGCCAACCAACCCGCCGTGGAAACACCATATATTTT.

This clonotype was seen only a few times. The rearrangement joins TRBV2 to TRBJ2-7; D is unresolved. Germline-derived CDR1 and CDR2 are SNHLY and FYNNEI. Trimming removed 4 bases at V and 3 bases at J, with 16 bases between. The CDR3 totals 15 residues. The CDR3 protein is CASSGWQSSSYEQYF. Here the CDR3 DNA reads TGTGCCAGCAGTGGTTGGCAGAGCTCGAGCTACGAGCAGTACTTC.

This clonotype was seen more than once but under ten times. V gene TRBV19 combines with J gene TRBJ1-5; the D is unclear. V gave up 1 base and J gave up 3 bases, with 4 bases separating them. The CDR3 is 13 residues long. Germline CDR1 LNHDA, CDR2 SQIVND (reference sequence). The CDR3 sequence is CASSIGHNQPQHF. The CDR3 nucleotides read TGTGCCAGTAGTATAGGTCACAATCAGCCCCAGCATTTT. Full variable domain (outside the CDR3, taken from reference TRBV19 and TRBJ1-5): DGGITQSPKYLFRKEGQNVTLSCEQNLNHDAMYWYRQDPGQGLRLIYYSQIVNDFQKGDIAEGYSVSREKKESFPLTVTSAQKNPTAFYLCASSIGHNQPQHFGDGTRLSIL.

The CDR3 spells CASSQEVGGYYQPQHF. DNA for the CDR3: TGCGCCAGCAGCCAAGAGGTAGGCGGGTACTACCAGCCCCAGCATTTT. The V call is TRBV4-1, the J call TRBJ1-5; the D is unclear. V was pared by 0 bases and J by 7 bases, with 16 bases between. Per the germline V gene, CDR1 is MGHRA and CDR2 is YSYEKL. The CDR3 is 16 residues long.

The chain carries TRBV10-3 and TRBJ1-6; D might be TRBD1 (6 bases). The CDR3 is 13 amino acids. The V end lost 3 bases, the J end lost 15 bases, and 15 bases lay between the germline ends. Germline-derived CDR1 and CDR2 are ENHRY and SYGVKD. For the CDR3, the DNA is TGTGCCATCAGTGACGAGTCACCCAGGGGCCTCCACTTT. Translation: CAISDESPRGLHF.

The chain employs TRBV6-2 or TRBV6-3 and TRBJ2-7; tentative D call: TRBD2 (6 bases). Germline V gene data show CDR1 as MNHEY and CDR2 as SVGEGT. Trimming removed 8 bases at V and 3 bases at J, with 14 bases between. The CDR3 is 13 residues long. In DNA form, the CDR3 reads TGTGCCAGCGAGCCGGGAGCAAACTACGAGCAGTACTTC. This encodes CASEPGANYEQYF.

The V and J genes are TRBV19 and TRBJ1-1; possible D gene TRBD1, 5 bases. Trimming took off 4 bases at V and 4 bases at J, with 13 bases between the two ends. CDR1 and CDR2 (germline): LNHDA, SQIVND (reference sequence). CDR3 size: 14 residues. Here the CDR3 reads CASSNAGYFTEAFF. The CDR3 nucleotides are TGTGCCAGTAGTAACGCAGGGTATTTCACTGAAGCTTTCTTT.

This clonotype has at least ten counts. The rearrangement joins TRBV27 to TRBJ2-5, with D perhaps matching TRBD1 (6 bases). Germline lookup yields CDR1 MNHEY and CDR2 SMNVEV (reference sequence). Trimming left V 6 bases short and J 6 bases short, with 17 bases between. CDR3 length: 14 amino acids. Written as DNA, the CDR3 is TGTGCCAGCAGAGCAATACAGGGAAGGAAGACCCAGTACTTC. It specifies CASRAIQGRKTQYF.

This clonotype was observed many times. The V and J genes are TRBV24-1 and TRBJ2-3, with a possible D match to TRBD2 (5 bases). Germline CDR1 is KGHDR and CDR2 is SFDVKD. Trimming shortened V by 4 bases and J by 4 bases, and 11 bases separated the two germline ends. This CDR3 region has 14 residues. CDR3 protein: CATSDLLGPDTQYF. As DNA, the CDR3 is TGTGCCACCAGTGACCTACTAGGGCCAGATACGCAGTATTTT.

This clonotype was found a few times. This chain uses TRBV7-8 with TRBJ2-4; no reliable D call. Germline CDR1 and CDR2: SGHVS and FQNEAQ. There are 13 residues in the CDR3. V shed 3 bases and J shed 4 bases, with 7 bases lying between them. CDR3 nucleotide sequence: TGTGCCAGCAGCTTCGAGCCGAAAAACATTCAGTACTTC. Translating gives CASSFEPKNIQYF.

This clonotype has just a few counts. J is TRBJ2-3 and V is TRBV10-3, with 11 bases that match TRBD1. The CDR3 consists of 15 residues. J was trimmed by 1 base and V by 6 bases; bases with no gene match: 3. Germline loops: CDR1 ENHRY, CDR2 SYGVKD. The CDR3 nucleotides read TGTGCCATCAGAGCGGGACAGGGGGGCACAGATACGCAGTATTTT. Translating gives CAIRAGQGGTDTQYF.

This clonotype was counted at least ten times. V is TRBV20-1 and J is TRBJ1-2, with D tentatively TRBD1 (6 bases). CDR1 and CDR2 (germline): DFQATT, SNEGSKA (reference sequence). This CDR3 contains 12 residues. V lost 5 bases and J lost 8, with 15 bases in between. The CDR3 nucleotides read TGCAGTGCTTCGGGACAAGAGCAGGGCTACACCTTC. Its protein product is CSASGQEQGYTF.

Turning to this clonotype: A read error may explain this, as a much larger clone is one base away. The chain is built from TRBV20-1 and TRBJ1-1; D perhaps matches TRBD1 (5 bases). The germline V gene encodes CDR1 DFQATT and CDR2 SNEGSKA (reference sequence). The CDR3 runs 13 residues. The CDR3 spells CRARRGFKGEAFF. CDR3 coding DNA: TGCAGAGCTAGACGGGGGTTTAAGGGTGAAGCTTTCTTT.

The V gene is TRBV20-1, the J gene TRBJ1-2, with D tentatively TRBD1 (6 bases). V lost 6 bases to trimming and J lost 8 bases, with 25 bases between them. The CDR3 is 15 residues long. From germline, CDR1 is DFQATT and CDR2 SNEGSKA (reference sequence). In DNA, the CDR3 is TGCAGTGCCCTGCCCGCACCAGGGGAAAAGAAGGGCTACACCTTC. Encoded protein: CSALPAPGEKKGYTF.

This clonotype was picked up a small number of times. At one end, the junction sequence differs from germline, possibly due to a read error. The chain combines TRBV13 with TRBJ2-6, with TRBD1 as a possible D gene (6 bases). Germline V lookup: CDR1 PRHDT, CDR2 FYEKMQ (reference sequence). The CDR3 consists of 17 residues. The CDR3 here is CANSPPTGSSGANVLTF. The DNA for the CDR3 is TGTGCCAACAGCCCCCCGACAGGCTCCTCTGGGGCCAACGTCCTGACTTTC.

The V gene is TRBV28, the J gene TRBJ2-7, with TRBD1 identical over 10 bases. The CDR3 is made up of 12 amino acids. Germline CDR1 MDHEN, CDR2 SYDVKM. Trimming at V came to 6 bases and at J to 6 bases, leaving 2 bases not matched to a gene. CDR3 DNA sequence: TGTGCCAGCAGCAGGGACAGGGGCGAGCAGTACTTC. As protein: CASSRDRGEQYF. Full variable domain (missing parts from reference TRBV28 and TRBJ2-7): DVKVTQSSRYLVKRTGEKVFLECVQDMDHENMFWYRQDPGLGLRLIYFSYDVKMKEKGDIPEGYSVSREKKERFSLILESASTNQTSMYLCASSRDRGEQYFGPGTRLTVT.

This clonotype was observed a few times. The chain links TRBV25-1 to TRBJ1-1; no clear D gene. CDR1 is MGHDK and CDR2 is SYGVNS in the germline V gene. The CDR3 is 11 residues long. Deletions cut 7 bases from V and 6 bases from J, with 9 bases between. The DNA for the CDR3 is TGTGCCAGCAAACTTGACGCTGAAGCTTTCTTT. Protein: CASKLDAEAFF. Full variable domain (missing parts from reference TRBV25-1 and TRBJ1-1): EADIYQTPRYLVIGTGKKITLECSQTMGHDKMYWYQQDPGMELHLIHYSYGVNSTEKGDLSSESTVSRIRTEHFPLTLESARPSHTSQYLCASKLDAEAFFGQGTRLTVV.

Ten or more counts support this clonotype. CDR3 loop: CASSSTSGYEQYF. CDR3 nucleotide sequence: TGTGCCAGCAGCTCCACTAGCGGCTACGAGCAGTACTTC. V is TRBV7-6 and J is TRBJ2-7; 8 bases line up with TRBD2. This CDR3 comprises 13 residues. Trimming removed 4 bases from V and 3 bases from J; junction bases left unmatched: 2. CDR1 is SGHVS, CDR2 FNYEAQ, per germline.

This clonotype was recorded at least ten times. The chain is built from TRBV7-2 and TRBJ2-3; D remains unclear. V lost 1 base, J lost 3 bases, and 5 bases lay in between. The CDR3 is 13 residues long. Germline CDR1 and CDR2: SGHTA and FQGNSA. The CDR3 spells CASSLERTDTQYF. The CDR3 nucleotides are TGTGCCAGCAGCTTAGAACGGACAGATACGCAGTATTTT.

This clonotype appeared a few times. V gene TRBV11-2 combines with J gene TRBJ1-3; 9 nucleotides align to TRBD1. Germline CDR1 and CDR2: SGHAT and FQNNGV. V lost 2 bases, J lost 0 bases, and 11 bases stayed unmatched. CDR3 size: 19 residues. CDR3 nucleotide sequence: TGTGCCAGCAGCTTAATGGGACAGGGCACATACTCCTCTGGAAACACCATATATTTT. This encodes CASSLMGQGTYSSGNTIYF. The full variable domain, rest sourced from reference TRBV11-2 and TRBJ1-3, is EAGVAQSPRYKIIEKRQSVAFWCNPISGHATLYWYQQILGQGPKLLIQFQNNGVVDDSQLPKDRFSAERLKGVDSTLKIQPAKLEDSAVYLCASSLMGQGTYSSGNTIYFGEGSWLTVV.

This clonotype was counted a few times. The chain recombines TRBV15 with TRBJ2-5; 7 nucleotides align to TRBD1. CDR3 size: 14 residues. V trimming: 0 bases; J trimming: 7 bases; junction bases outside the gene matches: 5. In germline, CDR1 is LNHNV, CDR2 YYDKDF (reference sequence). CDR3 nucleotide sequence: TGTGCCACCAGCAGAGATCAGGCAGGGGGGACCCAGTACTTC. This encodes CATSRDQAGGTQYF.

This clonotype was detected many times. The rearrangement links TRBV6-5 to TRBJ2-3; tentatively, D is TRBD2 (6 bases). The ends were cut back, 5 bases at V and 0 bases at J, with 18 bases in the middle. The CDR3 runs to 17 residues. Germline CDR1 MNHEY, CDR2 SVGAGI. CDR3 sequence reads: CASSPVISGDSTDTQYF. The CDR3 nucleotides are TGTGCCAGCAGTCCGGTTATTAGCGGAGACAGCACAGATACGCAGTATTTT.

In its sample, this clonotype was seen a few times. This chain connects TRBV18 to TRBJ2-1; D may correspond to TRBD1 or TRBD2 (6 bases each). Germline V gene lookup returns CDR1 KGHSH and CDR2 LQKENI. The CDR3 consists of 15 residues. Trimming stripped 3 bases from V and 1 base from J, with 10 bases between. CDR3 in amino acids: CASSPGGGSYNEQFF. The DNA of the CDR3 is TGTGCCAGCTCACCGGGGGGCGGTTCCTACAATGAGCAGTTCTTC.

The chain recombines TRBV7-8 with TRBJ2-5; D unresolved. Germline V gives CDR1 SGHVS, CDR2 FQNEAQ. The CDR3 is 13 residues long. The V end lost 1 base, the J end lost 4 bases, and 7 bases lay between the germline ends. The CDR3 sequence: CASSLDSGETQYF. CDR3 coding DNA: TGTGCCAGCAGCTTAGATTCAGGAGAGACCCAGTACTTC.

This clonotype was found many times. This rearrangement joins TRBV4-3 to TRBJ2-1; D is perhaps TRBD2 (5 bases). CDR3 length: 14 amino acids. Trimming took 0 bases from V and 9 from J, leaving 12 bases between them. Germline CDR1 and CDR2: LGHNA and YSLEER. The CDR3 reads CASSQDSGIGEQFF. The CDR3 DNA follows: TGCGCCAGCAGCCAAGATTCGGGGATCGGTGAGCAGTTCTTC.

This clonotype was seen at least ten times. Its ends do not fully match the called genes, so a read error is possible. This sequence joins TRBV11-2 and TRBJ2-1; 8 positions match TRBD2. Germline CDR1 SGHAT, CDR2 FQNNGV. This CDR3 comprises 13 residues. DNA for the CDR3: TGTGCCAGCAGCTTGGCGGGGAACCGGGAGGGGCTCTTC. Amino acids: CASSLAGNREGLF.

The table lists this clonotype with many counts. V and J are TRBV3-1 and TRBJ2-4, with D perhaps assigned TRBD1 or TRBD2 (5 bases each). V was pared by 2 bases and J by 2 bases, with 10 bases between. The germline V gene has CDR1 LGHDT and CDR2 YNNKEL (reference sequence). The CDR3 length is 15 residues. This CDR3 reads CASSQSGAPKNIQYF. CDR3 coding DNA: TGTGCCAGCAGCCAATCCGGGGCTCCCAAAAACATTCAGTACTTC. Looking up the rest from reference TRBV3-1 and TRBJ2-4 gives the full variable domain: DTAVSQTPKYLVTQMGNDKSIKCEQNLGHDTMYWYKQDSKKFLKIMFSYNNKELIINETVPNRFSPKSPDKAHLNLHINSLELGDSAVYFCASSQSGAPKNIQYFGAGTRLSVL.

The CDR3 DNA reads as TGTGCCAGCAGCTTAGAAGGGGCGGGTACTGAAGCTTTCTTT. Translated, it gives CASSLEGAGTEAFF. J is TRBJ1-1 and V is TRBV11-2; tentative D call: TRBD1 (5 bases). The CDR3 totals 14 residues. Germline V lookup: CDR1 SGHAT, CDR2 FQNNGV. V was clipped by 0 bases and J by 5 bases, with 10 bases between them.

The V gene is TRBV20-1, the J gene TRBJ2-1; either TRBD1 or TRBD2 may supply D (5 bases each). Germline CDR1 is DFQATT and CDR2 is SNEGSKA (reference sequence). V gave up 0 bases and J gave up 3 bases, with 15 bases separating them. The CDR3 is 16 residues long. This CDR3 reads CSARDFRGPDYNEQFF. CDR3 in DNA: TGCAGTGCTAGAGATTTTAGGGGACCCGACTACAATGAGCAGTTCTTC.

This clonotype was counted only a few times. The rearrangement joins TRBV5-5 to TRBJ1-6, with D possibly TRBD1 on 6 matching bases. CDR1 and CDR2 (germline): SGHKS, YYEKEE (reference sequence). Trimming left V 2 bases short and J 7 bases short, with 7 bases between. This CDR3 is 13 amino acids long. CDR3 bases: TGTGCCAGCAGCTTACAGGGAAATTCACCCCTCCACTTT. This translates into CASSLQGNSPLHF.

The chain couples TRBV27 to TRBJ2-6; 11 bases are a match to TRBD2. CDR3 length: 17 residues. Germline V lookup: CDR1 MNHEY, CDR2 SMNVEV (reference sequence). J was trimmed by 0 bases and V by 5 bases; bases with no gene match: 3. As DNA, the CDR3 is TGTGCCAGCAGTCAAACTAGCGGGAGCTCTGGGGCCAACGTCCTGACTTTC. Its protein is CASSQTSGSSGANVLTF.